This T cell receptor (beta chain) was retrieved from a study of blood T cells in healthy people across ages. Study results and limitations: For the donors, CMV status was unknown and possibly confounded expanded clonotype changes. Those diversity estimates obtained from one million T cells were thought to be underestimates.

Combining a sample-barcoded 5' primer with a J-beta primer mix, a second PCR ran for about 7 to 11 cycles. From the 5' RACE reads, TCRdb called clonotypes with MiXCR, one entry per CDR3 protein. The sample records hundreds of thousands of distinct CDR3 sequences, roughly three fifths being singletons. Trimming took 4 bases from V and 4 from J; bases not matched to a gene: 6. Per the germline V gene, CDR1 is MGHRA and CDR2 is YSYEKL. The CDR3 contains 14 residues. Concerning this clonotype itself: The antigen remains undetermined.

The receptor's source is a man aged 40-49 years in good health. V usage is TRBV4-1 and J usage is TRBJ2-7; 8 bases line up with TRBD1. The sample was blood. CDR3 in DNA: TGCGCCAGCAGCCTAGACAGGGGAAGGTACGAGCAGTACTTC. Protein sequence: CASSLDRGRYEQYF.